This T cell receptor beta chain was obtained from a study of cytomegalovirus exposure and HLA in healthy donors. Study results and caveats: As immune exposure information, only CMV serostatus was available. Later analysis placed DRB1 highest and HLA-C lowest in TCR association rates, which differed by HLA locus.

As to this clone: Its target is unknown.

The CDR3 loop spans 15 amino acids. The germline CDR1 and CDR2 sequences are SGHRS and YFSETQ. Trimming stripped 0 bases from V and 8 bases from J, with 17 bases between. Primers: 60 Vbeta forward and 13 Jbeta reverse. This table comes from immunoSEQ multiplex PCR, and its TCRdb copy is limited to in-frame clones, with some not included. This table holds approximately 180,000 clones, about 80% found once. The V call is TRBV5-1, the J call TRBJ1-2, with D maybe TRBD1 (5 bases). This clonotype originated in a woman between 40 and 50 years old in good health and CMV-seronegative. The sample consisted of PBMCs. The CDR3 region is CASSLASGDWNGYTF. For the CDR3, the DNA is TGCGCCAGCAGCTTGGCCAGCGGGGACTGGAACGGCTACACCTTC.